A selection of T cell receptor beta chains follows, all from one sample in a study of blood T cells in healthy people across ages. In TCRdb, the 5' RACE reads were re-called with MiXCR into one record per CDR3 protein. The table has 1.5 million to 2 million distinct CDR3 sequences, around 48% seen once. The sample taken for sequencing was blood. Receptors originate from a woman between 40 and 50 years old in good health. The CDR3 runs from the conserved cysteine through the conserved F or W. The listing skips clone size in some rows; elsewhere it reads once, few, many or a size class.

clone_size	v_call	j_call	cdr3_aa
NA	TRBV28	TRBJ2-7	CAGRRGGGYEQYF
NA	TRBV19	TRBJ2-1	CASSIARGPGDEQFF
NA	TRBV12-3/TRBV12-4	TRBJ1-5	CASSSDWSINQPQHF
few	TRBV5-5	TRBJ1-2	CASSLAQALFNYGYTF
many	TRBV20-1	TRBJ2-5	CSAGVAGQETQYF
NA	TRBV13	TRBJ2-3	CASSLVLRDTQYF
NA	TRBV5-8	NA	CASHEGQVGLYEQYF
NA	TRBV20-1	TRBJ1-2	CSAALLPYGYTF
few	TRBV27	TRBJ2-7	CASSLTSGDQTYEQYF
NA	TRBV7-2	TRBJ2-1	CASSSELLAKDEQFF